The present TCR beta chain was sequenced within a study of early T cells in non-severe SARS-CoV-2 infection. Background on the study: Unsorted whole-blood RNA was sequenced in bulk, leaving chains unpaired. Study outcomes and limitations: Anti-spike CD8 specificities were favored by VDJdb matching, whose results missed private and CD4 specificities.

The CDR3 totals 16 residues. Trimming at V came to 9 bases and at J to 3 bases, leaving 15 bases not matched to a gene. The germline V gene has CDR1 MNHEY and CDR2 SVGAGI. A single record per CDR3 protein comes from TCRdb applying MiXCR to the 5' RACE reads. The sample carries 70,000 to 85,000 distinct CDR3 sequences, approximately 13% recorded once. For this clonotype: Its specificity is unknown.

The receptor's source is an adult who was a healthcare worker with PCR-confirmed SARS-CoV-2 infection or an uninfected control (not recorded which). Sequenced material: whole blood. The V gene is TRBV6-5, the J gene TRBJ2-3; TRBD2 matches at 7 bases. This CDR3 is CASSLGDGRLTDTQYF. The CDR3 DNA reads as TGTGCCAGTAGCCTGGGGGACGGGAGGTTGACAGATACGCAGTATTTT.